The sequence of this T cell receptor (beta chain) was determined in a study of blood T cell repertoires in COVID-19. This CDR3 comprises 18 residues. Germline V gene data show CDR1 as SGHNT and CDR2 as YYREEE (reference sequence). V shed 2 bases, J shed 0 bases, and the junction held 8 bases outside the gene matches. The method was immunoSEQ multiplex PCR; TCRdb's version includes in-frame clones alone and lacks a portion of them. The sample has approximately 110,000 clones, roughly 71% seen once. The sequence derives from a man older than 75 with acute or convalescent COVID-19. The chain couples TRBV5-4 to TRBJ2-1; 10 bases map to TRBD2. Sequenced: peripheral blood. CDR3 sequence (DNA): TGTGCCAGCAGCTTCGGACTAGCGGCGGTGAGCTCCTACAATGAGCAGTTCTTC. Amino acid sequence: CASSFGLAAVSSYNEQFF.